Following are 5 T cell receptor beta chains from one sample sequenced in a study of cytomegalovirus exposure and HLA in healthy donors. 13 Jbeta primers and 60 Vbeta primers were used for the PCR. Generated by immunoSEQ multiplex PCR, the TCRdb table keeps only in-frame clones and is missing some. The sample yields approximately 200,000 clones, around 80% seen once. The specimen was PBMCs. These receptor sequences come from a woman in her twenties or thirties in good health and CMV-seropositive.

The V call is TRBV30, the J call TRBJ2-1; D ambiguous. This CDR3 has 13 residues. Germline assignment: CDR1 GTSNPN and CDR2 SVGIG (reference sequence). V was pared by 4 bases and J by 6 bases, with 13 bases between. This CDR3 is CAWTSPFGNEQFF. Written as DNA, the CDR3 is TGTGCCTGGACTTCTCCTTTCGGCAATGAGCAGTTCTTC.

This clone showed up just a few times. The chain has TRBV19 and TRBJ2-1; 8 positions match TRBD2. The CDR3 runs 16 residues. With 3 bases clipped from V and 4 bases from J, the junction kept 8 bases outside the gene matches. CDR1 is LNHDA, CDR2 SQIVND, per germline (reference sequence). The CDR3 DNA follows: TGTGCCAGTAGTATTAGAGAAACGGGAGGGTACAATGAGCAGTTCTTC. Translating gives CASSIRETGGYNEQFF.

The CDR3 here is CASSLKWAEQFF. CDR3 sequence (DNA): TGTGCCAGTAGTCTAAAGTGGGCTGAGCAGTTCTTC. The chain has TRBV19 and TRBJ2-1; no definite D call. V lost 5 bases to trimming and J lost 9 bases, with 11 bases between them. CDR1 and CDR2 (germline): LNHDA, SQIVND (reference sequence). CDR3 length: 12 residues.

V usage is TRBV25-1 and J usage is TRBJ2-4; D call uncertain. The CDR3 has 14 residues. The germline CDR1 and CDR2 sequences are MGHDK and SYGVNS. Trimming stripped 3 bases from V and 10 bases from J, with 16 bases between. The CDR3 nucleotides are TGTGCCAGCAGTGAGCCGCACCGAATCGGTATTCAGTACTTC. This sequence encodes CASSEPHRIGIQYF. The whole variable domain, filled in from reference TRBV25-1 and TRBJ2-4, reads EADIYQTPRYLVIGTGKKITLECSQTMGHDKMYWYQQDPGMELHLIHYSYGVNSTEKGDLSSESTVSRIRTEHFPLTLESARPSHTSQYLCASSEPHRIGIQYFGAGTRLSVL.

This clone was seen just once. The V gene is TRBV4-3, the J gene TRBJ2-6, with D perhaps TRBD1 (5 bases). V was clipped by 3 bases and J by 4 bases, with 16 bases between them. CDR1 and CDR2 from the germline V gene are LGHNA and YSLEER. The CDR3 spans 17 residues. In DNA form, the CDR3 reads TGCGCCAGCAGCCATTTTGGGGCAGGATCGGGGGCCAACGTCCTGACTTTC. It yields the protein CASSHFGAGSGANVLTF.